The TCR beta chain under discussion was sequenced for a study of OX40 agonist ivuxolimab in advanced cancers. This table comes from immunoSEQ multiplex PCR, and its TCRdb copy is limited to in-frame clones, with some not included. The sample lists around 68,000 clones; 91% were seen once. This clone was counted once. This CDR3 has 12 residues. Trimming cost V 6 bases and J 4 bases; bases outside gene matches: 2. The germline V gene encodes CDR1 LNHDA and CDR2 SQIVND (reference sequence). Sequencing used CD4+ or CD8+ T cells sorted from blood, obtained in a trial of the OX40 agonist ivuxolimab. This TCR derives from an adult with an advanced solid tumor such as melanoma, head and neck, liver or kidney cancer. The chain employs TRBV19 and TRBJ2-5, with 7 bases lining up with TRBD1. The chain's CDR3 is CASRGDRETQYF. CDR3 bases: TGTGCCAGTAGGGGGGACAGAGAGACCCAGTACTTC.